This T cell receptor (beta chain) was sequenced for a study of blood T cell repertoires in COVID-19 (dated by TCRdb to the early 2020s). About the study as a whole: Samples covering the acute and convalescent phases of COVID-19 were provided by collaborators in the United States, Italy and Spain. Nearly every sample came with metadata listing a de-identified subject ID, COVID-19 status, age in years and sex. The repertoires were made available in a free public database intended to serve as a resource for research on the immune response to SARS-CoV-2. The samples were drawn from two sources: the first 160 participants of the ongoing ImmuneRACE study, and 1,000 to 1,500 subjects contributed by 6 global collaborators. The dataset comprised deeply sampled blood TCRbeta repertoires from subjects exposed to, actively infected with, or recovered from COVID-19. HLA class I and class II types, where available, came from metadata supplied by the sample provider rather than from assay-based typing. The material from the prospective study consisted of cDNA or gDNA derived from T cells, B-cell-depleted T cells, or PBMCs. Study-wide findings and limitations: The amount of clinical and demographic metadata varied by source and participant and was provided uncurated.

This clone was recorded once. Its antigen remains unidentified. Base-call qualities are not available, and no considerably larger clone is one nucleotide away. Collaborating institutions collected whole blood in K2EDTA tubes following their own protocols. For TCRbeta analysis, collaborator samples were shipped as frozen whole blood, as isolated PBMCs, or as DNA extracted from either sample type. TCRbeta CDR3 regions were amplified from genomic DNA by means of the immunoSEQ Assay, a bias-controlled multiplex PCR. Processing in the source paper ran as follows. Nucleated cell counts per sample were estimated from amplification of reference gene primers within the assay. To quantify the absolute abundance of each unique TCRbeta CDR3 rearrangement, sequence reads were collapsed and filtered. For each sample, productive Simpson clonality was calculated as the square root of Simpson's diversity index across productive rearrangements. TCRdb's version of the immuneACCESS table is confined to in-frame rearrangements and falls short of the full clone set. An unresolved V gene accounts for under half of the shortfall where checked; the remainder is of unknown origin. Clone size and V and J calls were adopted from that table, with D and trimming inferred from the DNA. Across this sample there are 80,000 or so clones, with about 68% seen only once. In total, the top ten clones hold 5.7% of the sample.

From the cysteine up to the phenylalanine, the CDR3 has a length of 16 residues. Only CDR3 DNA is held: 48 bases, read in frame from base 1. Trimming takes 2 bases off V and 3 bases off J; junction bases not matched to a gene: 6. Via the germline V gene, CDR1 is SGDLS and CDR2 YYNGEE. The chain joins TRBV9 to TRBJ2-3; the central 10 bases match TRBD1. The TCR comes from a man between 45 and 60 years old with active or convalescent COVID-19. Sequenced: peripheral blood. In nucleotides, the sequence is TGTGCCAGCAGCGTGGGCGGGGGACAGGGGACAGATACGCAGTATTTT. Translated, this gives CASSVGGGQGTDTQYF.